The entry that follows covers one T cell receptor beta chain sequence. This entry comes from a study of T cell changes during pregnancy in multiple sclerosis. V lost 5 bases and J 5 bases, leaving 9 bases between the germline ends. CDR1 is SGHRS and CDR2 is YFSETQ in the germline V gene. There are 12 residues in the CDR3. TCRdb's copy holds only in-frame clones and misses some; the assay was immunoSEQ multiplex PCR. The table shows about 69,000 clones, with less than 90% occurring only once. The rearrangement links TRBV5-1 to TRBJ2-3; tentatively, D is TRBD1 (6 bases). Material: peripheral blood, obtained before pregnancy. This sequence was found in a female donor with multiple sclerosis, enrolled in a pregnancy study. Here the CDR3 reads CASREDRDTQYF. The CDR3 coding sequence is TGCGCCAGCAGGGAGGACAGAGATACGCAGTATTTT.